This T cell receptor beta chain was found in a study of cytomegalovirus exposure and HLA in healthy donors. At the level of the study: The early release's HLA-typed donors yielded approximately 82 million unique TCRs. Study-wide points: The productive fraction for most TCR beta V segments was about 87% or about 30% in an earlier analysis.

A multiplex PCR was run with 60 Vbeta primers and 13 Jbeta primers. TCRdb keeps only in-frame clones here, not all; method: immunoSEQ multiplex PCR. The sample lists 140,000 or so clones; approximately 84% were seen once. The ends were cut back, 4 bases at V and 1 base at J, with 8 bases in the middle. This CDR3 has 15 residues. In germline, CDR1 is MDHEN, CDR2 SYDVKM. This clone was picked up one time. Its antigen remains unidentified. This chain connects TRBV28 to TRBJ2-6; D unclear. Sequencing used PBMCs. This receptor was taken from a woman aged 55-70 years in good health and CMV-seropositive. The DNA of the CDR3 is TGTGCCAGCAGTTCACCAGGATCTGGGGCCAACGTCCTGACTTTC. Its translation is CASSSPGSGANVLTF.